The clone carrying this T cell receptor (beta chain) was recorded at least ten times. Antigen specificity is unknown. These data belong to a study of T cells in Graves' hyperthyroidism and ophthalmopathy. Study observations and caveats: Most clonotypes expanded in the thyroid (above 0.001) were also present in blood.

Patients aged 18 to 65 with hyperthyroidism were newly diagnosed, with duration under 2 months. RNA transcripts gave rise to amplified TCR beta CDR3 regions. During a first-round RT-PCR of the TCR CDR3, the HTBI primer set was used. TCRdb itself ran the multiplex PCR reads through MiXCR, one entry per CDR3 protein. The table has 650,000 to 750,000 distinct CDR3 sequences, roughly 15% seen once. This CDR3 is built from 14 residues. Germline loops: CDR1 MDHEN, CDR2 SYDVKM. Deletions cut 5 bases from V and 2 bases from J, with 12 bases between. The source of this sequence is a young woman with Graves' hyperthyroidism. The sample taken for sequencing was blood. This sequence joins TRBV28 and TRBJ1-2; no firm D call. Here the CDR3 reads CASSVAQGNYGYTF. As DNA, the CDR3 is TGTGCCAGCAGTGTCGCCCAAGGGAACTATGGCTACACCTTC.